This T cell receptor (beta chain) stems from a study of early T cells in non-severe SARS-CoV-2 infection. Across the study: Chains from this unsorted whole-blood bulk RNA could not be paired.

The CDR3 length is 15 residues. Germline-derived CDR1 and CDR2 are KGHSH and LQKENI. Trimming took 2 bases from V and 4 from J; bases not matched to a gene: 6. About this clonotype itself: What it binds is not known.

Unique molecular identifiers were added to individual cDNA molecules. TCRdb reprocessed the 5' RACE reads with MiXCR, giving one entry per CDR3 protein. The sample lists around 70,000 distinct CDR3 sequences, 8% to 9.5% occurring once. Study-level findings and limits: Using VDJdb, the matching emphasized anti-spike CD8 responses while missing private and CD4 specificities.

Specimen: whole blood. The sequence was collected from an adult who was a healthcare worker with PCR-confirmed SARS-CoV-2 infection or an uninfected control (not recorded which). J is TRBJ2-7 and V is TRBV18; 9 bases fit TRBD2. CDR3: CASSPSGSGSYEQYF. The CDR3 nucleotides read TGTGCCAGCTCACCAAGTGGTAGCGGGAGTTACGAGCAGTACTTC.